This entry describes one T cell receptor (beta chain). Its antigen is not known. The protocol was immunoSEQ multiplex PCR, while the TCRdb copy is restricted to in-frame clones and leaves out a portion. The table shows some 30,000 clones, with nearly 80% occurring only once. CD4+ T cells from unexposed donors were obtained before the COVID-19 pandemic (2011-2018). After approximately ten days of culture, CD4+ T cells were isolated. As cell numbers allowed, unexposed-donor CD4+ T cells faced SARS-CoV-2 S/N and four cold-coronavirus spikes. The record originates from a study of CD4 T cells in relation to SARS-CoV-2 and coronaviruses. Overall study: TCR beta CDR3s were sequenced after approximately ten-day antigen culture of PBMCs. Controls used an HIV-1 Nef peptide pool or no peptide.

Germline CDR1 and CDR2: SGHKS and YYEKEE (reference sequence). The CDR3 totals 17 residues. Trimming pared 6 bases from V and 4 bases from J, leaving 25 bases between. The receptor's source is a human donor in good health. The chain has TRBV5-5 and TRBJ1-1, with D unclear. The sample comprised CD4+ T cells from PBMCs, cultured in vitro. The DNA for the CDR3 is TGTGCCAGCAAGTTTTTTCCGGGAGAAGGGTGGGGCACTGAAGCTTTCTTT. This translates into CASKFFPGEGWGTEAFF.